A selection of T cell receptor beta chains follows, all from one sample in a study of blood T cell repertoires in COVID-19. The protocol was immunoSEQ multiplex PCR, while the TCRdb copy is restricted to in-frame clones and leaves out a portion. Counted here are fewer than 250,000 clones, approximately 87% occurring once; the ten biggest clones make up 2.2%. Sequenced material: peripheral blood. These receptors all stem from a woman in her 50s with acute or convalescent COVID-19. Both conserved end residues are part of each CDR3. D genes are given only for firm matches. Clone size is not always given. Where it is, it says once, few, many or a class for expanded clones.

>TRBD2|TRBJ2-1|-|TRBV7-6
TGTGCCAGCAGCACGGGGACTAGCGGGAGCGATGAGCAGTTCTTC
CASSTGTSGSDEQFF
>-|TRBJ2-1|-|TRBV4-3
TGCGCCAGCAGCCAAGGACACAACTCCTACAATGAGCAGTTCTTC
CASSQGHNSYNEQFF
>-|TRBJ1-2|-|TRBV25-1
TGTGCCAGCAGTGCGGACTCAGTGGCCGTGGGCTACACCTTC
CASSADSVAVGYTF
>TRBD1|TRBJ2-1|once|TRBV11-2
TGTGCCAGCAGCTTCAGACAGGGGGATGGGAATGAGCAGTTCTTC
CASSFRQGDGNEQFF
>TRBD2|TRBJ2-3|few|TRBV5-4
TGTGCCAGCAGCCTGCGCCGAGCGGGGCCCACAGATACGCAGTATTTT
CASSLRRAGPTDTQYF
>-|TRBJ2-5|-|TRBV5-8
TGTGCCAGCAGGGGGAGGCGGCGAGAGACCCAGTACTTC
CASRGRRRETQYF
>TRBD1|TRBJ1-6|once|TRBV18
TGTGCCAGCTCACCCGGACAGGTGTATAATTCACCCCTCCACTTT
CASSPGQVYNSPLHF
>TRBD1|TRBJ1-5|-|TRBV10-3
TGTGCCATCAGTGAGACGATGACAGGGTATCAGCCCCAGCATTTT
CAISETMTGYQPQHF
>TRBD2|TRBJ2-7|few|TRBV4-1
TGCGCCAGCAGCCAGGAAAAGGGACTAGCGGGAGAATACGAGCAGTACTTC
CASSQEKGLAGEYEQYF
>-|TRBJ2-1|-|TRBV5-4
TGTGCCAGCAGCGTTGGCGGAGGGGATAATGAGCAGTTCTTC
CASSVGGGDNEQFF
>TRBD2|TRBJ2-1|-|TRBV20-1
TGCAGTGCTTCACGGGGGGATGAGCAGTTCTTC
CSASRGDEQFF
>-|TRBJ2-5|-|TRBV3-1/TRBV3-2
TGTGCCAGCAGCCAGCCGGGGATGACCCAGTACTTC
CASSQPGMTQYF
>-|TRBJ1-2|-|TRBV6-6
TGTGCCAGCATCTTGGCGGACAGTCTCTATGGCTACACCTTC
CASILADSLYGYTF
>TRBD2|TRBJ2-1|-|TRBV6-6
TGTGCCAGCAGTCACCCTCGTGGACTAGCGGGGGGCGGGGGCAATGAGCAGTTCTTC
CASSHPRGLAGGGGNEQFF
>-|TRBJ2-5|-|TRBV2
TGTGCCAGCAGATACGTGGGGGCCCCGGTGGAGACCCAGTACTTC
CASRYVGAPVETQYF
>TRBD2|TRBJ2-4|-|TRBV18
TGTGCCAGCTCCCCCGGATGGGCGGGAGGAACTTTAGCCAAAAACATTCAGTACTTC
CASSPGWAGGTLAKNIQYF
>TRBD2|TRBJ2-3|-|TRBV6-5
TGTGCCAGCAACCAGCGGGGGGAGAGGTGGGATACGCAGTATTTT
CASNQRGERWDTQYF
>-|TRBJ2-7|-|TRBV21-1
TGTGCCAGCAGCCGACAGGGGGCAATCTACGAGCAGTACTTC
CASSRQGAIYEQYF
>-|TRBJ2-2|-|TRBV18
TGTGCCAGCTCAGGGGGCAAAGACACCGGGGAGCTGTTTTTT
CASSGGKDTGELFF
>-|TRBJ1-3|once|TRBV5-8
TGTGCCAGCAGCTTGATTGGGCGCTCTGGAAACACCATATATTTT
CASSLIGRSGNTIYF
>-|TRBJ2-1|-|TRBV4-1
TGCGCCAGCAGCCAAGACGGTGGGAGTACGGGGAATGAGCAGTTCTTC
CASSQDGGSTGNEQFF
>-|TRBJ2-5|-|TRBV9
TGTGCCAGCAGCGTGGGGGCAGGGATACGGGAGACCCAGTACTTC
CASSVGAGIRETQYF
>TRBD1|TRBJ2-7|-|TRBV9
TGTGCCAGCAGCGCCAGGACAGGGAACAGCGAGCAGTACTTC
CASSARTGNSEQYF
>-|TRBJ1-1|-|TRBV24-1
TGTGCCACCAGTGAGACCGGAAGGGGCCAAGCTTTCTTT
CATSETGRGQAFF
>-|TRBJ2-2|-|TRBV18
TGTGCCAGCTCACCGACAGAGCGCACCGGGGAGCTGTTTTTT
CASSPTERTGELFF
>-|TRBJ2-3|-|TRBV20-1
TGCAGTGCTAGTACGGCAGATACGCAGTATTTT
CSASTADTQYF
>-|TRBJ2-1|-|TRBV7-6
TGTGCCAGCAGCTTACGTCGGGGGACCTACAATGAGCAGTTCTTC
CASSLRRGTYNEQFF
>TRBD2|TRBJ2-7|-|TRBV3-1/TRBV3-2
TGTGCCAGCAGCCCCGGGGGGGCCGACGAGCAGTACTTC
CASSPGGADEQYF
>-|TRBJ1-1|-|TRBV6-5
TGTGCCAGCAGTTATCTCGGGGGCACTGAAGCTTTCTTT
CASSYLGGTEAFF
>TRBD2|TRBJ2-3|-|TRBV7-2
TGTGCCAGCAGCTTAGGGTTGGCTAGCGGGCTCACAGATACGCAGTATTTT
CASSLGLASGLTDTQYF
>-|TRBJ1-1|-|TRBV5-4
TGTGCCAGCAGCTTTGGAGGCCTCGGGACTGAAGCTTTCTTT
CASSFGGLGTEAFF
>-|TRBJ1-1|-|TRBV30
TGTGCCCATGGGCAGGGGTCGACTGAAGCTTTCTTT
CAHGQGSTEAFF
>TRBD2|TRBJ2-1|-|TRBV9
TGTGCCAGCAGCGATTGGACTAGCGGGGGGTACAATGAGCAGTTCTTC
CASSDWTSGGYNEQFF
>-|TRBJ1-5|once|TRBV29-1
TGCAGCGTGTCACAGGCGGGGGGCAATCAGCCCCAGCATTTT
CSVSQAGGNQPQHF
>-|TRBJ1-5|few|TRBV12-3/TRBV12-4
TGTGCCAGCAGTATAAATCAGCCCCAGCATTTT
CASSINQPQHF
>-|TRBJ1-1|-|TRBV6-2/TRBV6-3
TGTGCCAGCAGTTACTACGACAGAATAAACACTGAAGCTTTCTTT
CASSYYDRINTEAFF
>TRBD2|TRBJ2-2|-|TRBV7-2
TGTGCCAGCAGCTTAAGAGCGGGGGCTTCCACCGGGGAGCTGTTTTTT
CASSLRAGASTGELFF
>TRBD1|TRBJ1-5|many|TRBV4-1
TGCGCCAGCAGCCAACAGACAGGGGGGAATCAGCCCCAGCATTTT
CASSQQTGGNQPQHF
>-|TRBJ2-5|-|TRBV6-1
TGTGCCAGCAGTGAACCCGGTGGGGGCCGTGGGGAGACCCAGTACTTC
CASSEPGGGRGETQYF
>-|TRBJ2-7|-|TRBV29-1
TGCAGCGTCCTCGGACAGATAACCTACGAGCAGTACTTC
CSVLGQITYEQYF
>TRBD2|TRBJ2-7|-|TRBV28
TGTGCCAGCAGCCCTACCGGGGGGGGTGCTAGCGGGAGATACGAGCAGTACTTC
CASSPTGGGASGRYEQYF
>TRBD2|TRBJ2-1|-|TRBV23-1
TGCGCCAGCACCCCACCCCGAGGACTAGAGATCGGTGAGCAGTTCTTC
CASTPPRGLEIGEQFF
>-|TRBJ2-1|once|TRBV7-2
TGTGCCAGCAGCTCTATAGCGACGAGCTCCTACAATGAGCAGTTCTTC
CASSSIATSSYNEQFF
>-|TRBJ2-7|-|TRBV6-5
TGTGCCAGCAGTTACTCATATGGGGAGGACGAGCAGTACTTC
CASSYSYGEDEQYF
>TRBD1|TRBJ1-5|-|TRBV2
TGTGCCAGTACGACAGGGGGCATCAGTCAGCCCCAGCATTTT
CASTTGGISQPQHF
>TRBD1|TRBJ2-7|-|TRBV5-1
TGCGCCAGCAGCTTCCGCAGGGGGCCCGCCGACGAGCAGTACTTC
CASSFRRGPADEQYF
>TRBD2|TRBJ2-1|once|TRBV9
TGTGCCAGCAGCGTAGCTACGAGCGGGGGGGCCGAGTTCTTC
CASSVATSGGAEFF
>TRBD2|TRBJ2-1|few|TRBV5-1
TGCGCCAGCAGCCCTCTAGCGGGGGGGATCGAAGAGCAGTTCTTC
CASSPLAGGIEEQFF
>-|TRBJ1-5|-|TRBV24-1
TGTGCCCCCCCGGGATGCAATCAGCCCCAGCATTTT
CAPPGCNQPQHF
>TRBD1|TRBJ1-6|-|TRBV11-3
TGTGCCAGCAGCCCACAGGGGGTTAATTCACCCCTCCACTTT
CASSPQGVNSPLHF
>-|TRBJ2-7|-|TRBV19
TGTGCCAGTAGCGGTACGGTCTTGGGAGCCTACGAGCAGTACTTC
CASSGTVLGAYEQYF
>TRBD1|TRBJ2-3|-|TRBV19
TGTGCCAGTAGCCTTCGAGGGACAGGGGGACGGACAGATACGCAGTATTTT
CASSLRGTGGRTDTQYF
>TRBD1|TRBJ1-4|-|TRBV30
TGTGCCTGGAGGATACAGGGGGGGCGCGAAAAACTGTTTTTT
CAWRIQGGREKLFF
>-|TRBJ2-7|-|TRBV5-1
TGCGCCAGCAGCTTAGACAGGACCTACGAGCAGTACTTC
CASSLDRTYEQYF